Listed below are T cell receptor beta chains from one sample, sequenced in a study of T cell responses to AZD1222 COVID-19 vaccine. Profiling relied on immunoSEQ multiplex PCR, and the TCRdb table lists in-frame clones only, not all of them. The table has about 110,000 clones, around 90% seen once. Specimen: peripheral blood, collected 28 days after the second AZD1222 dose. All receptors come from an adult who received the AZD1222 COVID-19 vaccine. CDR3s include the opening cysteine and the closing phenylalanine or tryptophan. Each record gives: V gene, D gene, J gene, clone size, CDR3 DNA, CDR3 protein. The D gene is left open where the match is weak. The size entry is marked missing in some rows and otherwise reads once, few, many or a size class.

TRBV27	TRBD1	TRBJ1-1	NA	TGTGCCAGCAGTCCCTCCGGGACAGGGGCCGCGAACACTGAAGCTTTCTTT	CASSPSGTGAANTEAFF
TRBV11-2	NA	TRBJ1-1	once	TGTGCCAGCAGCTTCGGACAGAACACTGAAGCTTTCTTT	CASSFGQNTEAFF
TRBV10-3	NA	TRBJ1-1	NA	TGTGCCATCAGAGGGGCTGGGAACACTGAAGCTTTCTTT	CAIRGAGNTEAFF
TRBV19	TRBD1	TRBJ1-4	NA	TGTGCCAGTAGTCAACGGACAGGGGGTAACGAAAAACTGTTTTTT	CASSQRTGGNEKLFF
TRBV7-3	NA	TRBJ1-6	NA	TGTGCCAGCAGCTTACTACCACAGTATAATTCACCCCTCCACTTT	CASSLLPQYNSPLHF
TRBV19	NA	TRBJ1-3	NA	TGTGCCAGTAGTAAAGGGGGACACTACTCTGGAAACACCATATATTTT	CASSKGGHYSGNTIYF
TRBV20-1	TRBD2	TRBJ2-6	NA	TGCAGTGCTAGTTTTGGGTCTAGCGGGAGATTTGGGGCCAACGTCCTGACTTTC	CSASFGSSGRFGANVLTF
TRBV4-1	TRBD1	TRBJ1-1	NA	TGCGCCAGCAGCCAGTCCGGGACAGGGGGCAATGAAGCTTTCTTT	CASSQSGTGGNEAFF
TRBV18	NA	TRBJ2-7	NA	TGTGCCAGCTCACCCGGGAAAACCTCCTACGAGCAGTACTTC	CASSPGKTSYEQYF
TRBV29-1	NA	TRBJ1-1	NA	TGCAGCGCCCAGCGCGGTTTGGGGGACACTGAAGCTTTCTTT	CSAQRGLGDTEAFF
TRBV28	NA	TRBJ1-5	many	TGTGCCAGCACCCCCACCGGGCGTATCAATCAGCCCCAGCATTTT	CASTPTGRINQPQHF
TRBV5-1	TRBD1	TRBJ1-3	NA	TGCGCCAGCAGCGGTGACAGGGTAGCTGGAAACACCATATATTTT	CASSGDRVAGNTIYF
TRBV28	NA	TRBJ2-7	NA	TGTGCCAGCAGTCCCCCCGGAGGGGTCTACGAGCAGTACTTC	CASSPPGGVYEQYF
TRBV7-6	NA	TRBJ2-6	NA	TGTGCCAGCAGCTTAGGAACTGGGGCCAACGTCCTGACTTTC	CASSLGTGANVLTF
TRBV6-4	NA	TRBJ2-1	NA	TGTGCCAGCAGTGAGCACATACCGGGCAATGAGCAGTTCTTC	CASSEHIPGNEQFF
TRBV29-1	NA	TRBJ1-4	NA	TGCAGCGTTGACGGAGGGGTAGGAGAAGAAAAACTGTTTTTT	CSVDGGVGEEKLFF
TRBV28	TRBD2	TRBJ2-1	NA	TGTGCCAGCAGTCCAGCCGGGACTAGCGGGAGTCTCTATGAGCAGTTCTTC	CASSPAGTSGSLYEQFF
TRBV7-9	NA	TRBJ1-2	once	TGTGCCAGCAGCCTAACAGAGGCTCGGTGGGGGGCCTCTAACTATGGCTACACCTTC	CASSLTEARWGASNYGYTF
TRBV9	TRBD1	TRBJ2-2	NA	TGTGCCAGCAGCGTCCGACAGGGGGCGGACACCGGGGAGCTGTTTTTT	CASSVRQGADTGELFF
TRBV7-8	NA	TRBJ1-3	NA	TGTGCCAGCAGCTTAGCGGGCAGGGGCTTGGCTGGAAACACCATATATTTT	CASSLAGRGLAGNTIYF
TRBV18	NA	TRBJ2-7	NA	TGTGCCAGCTCACCTTCGGGCGGGCCCTACGAGCAGTACTTC	CASSPSGGPYEQYF
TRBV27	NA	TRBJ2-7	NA	TGTGCCAGCAGTTTATCGAGGCTTCTCCCCCAGTACTTC	CASSLSRLLPQYF
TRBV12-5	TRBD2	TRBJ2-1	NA	TGTGCTAGTGGTTACAGACTAGCGGGGGGGCCGTCCTACAATGAGCAGTTCTTC	CASGYRLAGGPSYNEQFF
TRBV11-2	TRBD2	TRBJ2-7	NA	TGTGCCAGCAGCTCACGACTAGCGGGAGGTTTAGGGGAGCAGTACTTC	CASSSRLAGGLGEQYF
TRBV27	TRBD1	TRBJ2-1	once	TGTGCCAGCAGTTTATTAGCCGGGACAGGGCACAATGAGCAGTTCTTC	CASSLLAGTGHNEQFF
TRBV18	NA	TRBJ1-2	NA	TGTGCCAGCTCACCACGTGATAACTATGGCTACACCTTC	CASSPRDNYGYTF
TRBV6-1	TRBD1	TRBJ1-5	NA	TGTGCCAGCAGTGAGGGGGACAGGGTAAGGCCCCAGCATTTT	CASSEGDRVRPQHF
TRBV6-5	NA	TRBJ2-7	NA	TGTGCCAGCAGTTACTCGATCGGGCAGCCCTACGAGCAGTACTTC	CASSYSIGQPYEQYF
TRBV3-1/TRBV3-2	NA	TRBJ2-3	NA	TGTGCCAGCAGCCAATCAGGGCTCGGCACAGATACGCAGTATTTT	CASSQSGLGTDTQYF
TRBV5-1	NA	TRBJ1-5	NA	TGCGCCAGCAGCTTGGCCCCGGGGAGCGGGGGGCGTCAGCCCCAGCATTTT	CASSLAPGSGGRQPQHF
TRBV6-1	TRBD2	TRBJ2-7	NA	TGTGCCAGCAGGGAAGCGGGAGAAACCTACGAGCAGTACTTC	CASREAGETYEQYF
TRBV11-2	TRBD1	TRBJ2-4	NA	TGTGCCAGCAGCTTAGAGAGACAGGGGGCCAAAAACATTCAGTACTTC	CASSLERQGAKNIQYF
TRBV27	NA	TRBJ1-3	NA	TGTGCCAGCAGATCAGGGTCTGGAAACACCATATATTTT	CASRSGSGNTIYF
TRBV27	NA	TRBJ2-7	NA	TGTGCCAGCAGTTCCTCCTCATTCCAGGAGTACTTC	CASSSSSFQEYF
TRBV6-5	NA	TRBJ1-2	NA	TGTGCCAGCAGGGCCTCCCGACCTGGCTACACCTTC	CASRASRPGYTF
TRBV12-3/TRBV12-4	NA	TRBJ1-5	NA	TGTGCCAGCAGTTTGGACAATCAGCCCCAGCATTTT	CASSLDNQPQHF
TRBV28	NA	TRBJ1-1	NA	TGTGCCAGCAGTATACCGACGGACGAAGCTTTCTTT	CASSIPTDEAFF
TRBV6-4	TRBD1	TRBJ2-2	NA	TGTGCCAGCAGAGCTCAGGGGGCCGGGGAGCTGTTTTTT	CASRAQGAGELFF
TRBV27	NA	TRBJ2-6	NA	TGTGCCAGCAGCCACGGACCGAACTCTGGGGCCAACGTCCTGACTTTC	CASSHGPNSGANVLTF
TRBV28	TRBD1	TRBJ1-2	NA	TGTGCCAGCAGTGACAGGGTTGTCGGCTACACCTTC	CASSDRVVGYTF
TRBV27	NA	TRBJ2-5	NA	TGTGCCAGCAGTCCCGTTCTCCCCCAAGAGACCCAGTACTTC	CASSPVLPQETQYF
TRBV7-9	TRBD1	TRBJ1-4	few	TGTGCCAGCAGCTTAGCCCCTTCTGGGGACAGACGTGAAAAACTGTTTTTT	CASSLAPSGDRREKLFF
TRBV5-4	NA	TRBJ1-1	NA	TGTGCCAGCAGCTTGGATAGTTTCCGAAGTGGTGAAGCTTTCTTT	CASSLDSFRSGEAFF
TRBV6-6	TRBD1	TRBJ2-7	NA	TGTGCCAGCAGCGGGACAGCCTACGAGCAGTACTTC	CASSGTAYEQYF
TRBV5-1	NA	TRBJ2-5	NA	TGCGCCAGCACCCCCTTGCTGTACCAAGAGACCCAGTACTTC	CASTPLLYQETQYF
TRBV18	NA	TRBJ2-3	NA	TGTGCCAGCTCACCAGCACAGGGTCTTTCAGATACGCAGTATTTT	CASSPAQGLSDTQYF
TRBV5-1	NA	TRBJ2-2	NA	TGCGCCAGCAGCTTGGGACATTTAGCGAACACCGGGGAGCTGTTTTTT	CASSLGHLANTGELFF
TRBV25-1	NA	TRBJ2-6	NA	TGTGCCAGCAGTGAATATCGCGGGGGCGCGGGTGGGGCCAACGTCCTGACTTTC	CASSEYRGGAGGANVLTF
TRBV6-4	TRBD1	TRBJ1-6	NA	TGTGCCAGCAGACTTGAGGACAGGACAAATTCACCCCTCCACTTT	CASRLEDRTNSPLHF
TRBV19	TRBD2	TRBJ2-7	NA	TGTGCCAGTAGTCCCTCACGCGGGAGGGTAGGTAGCTACGAGCAGTACTTC	CASSPSRGRVGSYEQYF
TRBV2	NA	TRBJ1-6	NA	TGTGCCAGCAGTGGGGAGTCACCCCTCCACTTT	CASSGESPLHF
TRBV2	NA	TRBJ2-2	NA	TGTGCCAGCGATATGAGGTTAGCTTCCGGGGAGCTGTTTTTT	CASDMRLASGELFF
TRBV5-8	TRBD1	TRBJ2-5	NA	TGTGCCAGCAGCGGGACAGGCCAAGAGACCCAGTACTTC	CASSGTGQETQYF
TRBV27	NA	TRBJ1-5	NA	TGTGCCAGCAGTCCCACGGCAGGGTCGGGGCAGCCCCAGCATTTT	CASSPTAGSGQPQHF
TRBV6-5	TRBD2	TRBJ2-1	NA	TGTGCCAGCAGCCCGAAGCGGGGTTACAATGAGCAGTTCTTC	CASSPKRGYNEQFF
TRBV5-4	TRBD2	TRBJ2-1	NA	TGTGCCAGCAGCGTACAGCGGGGGGTCTACAATGAGCAGTTCTTC	CASSVQRGVYNEQFF